The 24 T cell receptor beta chains presented below share a single source sample, sequenced in a study of blood T cell repertoires in COVID-19. Profiled with immunoSEQ multiplex PCR; TCRdb holds only in-frame clones, not every one. The sample has about 110,000 clones; around 90% are singletons. The sequenced sample consisted of peripheral blood. The receptors were gathered from a human donor in a cohort sampled during active COVID-19.

The V and J genes are TRBV4-2 and TRBJ2-1, with 7 bases fitting TRBD1. Looked up from germline, CDR1 is LGHNA and CDR2 is YNFKEQ. J gave up 3 bases and V 6 bases, and 2 bases lay outside the gene matches. The CDR3 consists of 13 residues. The CDR3 DNA is TGTGCCAGCAGTACAGGGGACTACAATGAGCAGTTCTTC. Translated, it gives CASSTGDYNEQFF.

This clone was detected a few times. The chain links TRBV19 to TRBJ2-1, with 12 bases that match TRBD1. The germline V gene encodes CDR1 LNHDA and CDR2 SQIVND (reference sequence). The ends lost 3 bases at V and 7 bases at J; junction bases unmatched: 4. This CDR3 comprises 15 residues. The DNA for the CDR3 is TGTGCCAGTAGTATCGGGGGACAGGGGGCAAATGAGCAGTTCTTC. Its protein is CASSIGGQGANEQFF.

This sequence joins TRBV28 and TRBJ2-3, with D possibly TRBD1 on 5 matching bases. Between the trimmed V and J ends, which lost 1 base and 0 bases, there was a span of 8 bases. This CDR3 is 15 amino acids long. Germline V CDR1 and CDR2: MDHEN, SYDVKM. The CDR3 DNA is TGTGCCAGCAGTTTATTAGGGGCGAGCACAGATACGCAGTATTTT. This translates into CASSLLGASTDTQYF. Full variable domain (remainder filled in from reference TRBV28 and TRBJ2-3): DVKVTQSSRYLVKRTGEKVFLECVQDMDHENMFWYRQDPGLGLRLIYFSYDVKMKEKGDIPEGYSVSREKKERFSLILESASTNQTSMYLCASSLLGASTDTQYFGPGTRLTVL.

This chain links TRBV28 with TRBJ2-2; D may be TRBD1 (6 bases). Trimming stripped 4 bases from V and 0 bases from J, with 15 bases between. CDR1 is MDHEN, CDR2 SYDVKM, per germline. The CDR3 totals 17 residues. This chain's CDR3 is CASSSSSGTTNTGELFF. The DNA for the CDR3 is TGTGCCAGCAGTTCGTCCTCCGGGACAACGAACACCGGGGAGCTGTTTTTT.

The rearrangement joins TRBV7-8 to TRBJ2-1, with TRBD2 matching 10 bases. V lost 3 bases and J lost 4; bases outside the gene matches: 6. CDR1 is SGHVS and CDR2 is FQNEAQ in the germline V gene. The CDR3 runs 16 residues. CDR3 sequence reads: CASSFRLAGEYNEQFF. CDR3 bases: TGTGCCAGCAGCTTCCGCCTAGCGGGAGAGTACAATGAGCAGTTCTTC.

Only a few counts were recorded for this clone. The rearrangement links TRBV4-2 to TRBJ2-2; tentatively, D is TRBD2 (6 bases). CDR3 length equals 15 residues. Germline CDR1 reads LGHNA; CDR2 reads YNFKEQ. V shed 4 bases and J shed 0 bases, with 9 bases lying between them. CDR3 nucleotide sequence: TGTGCCAGCAGCCCCGGGACTGCGAACACCGGGGAGCTGTTTTTT. Translating gives CASSPGTANTGELFF.

The J gene is TRBJ2-1, the V gene TRBV7-6; 11 nucleotides match TRBD2. The CDR3 extends over 20 amino acids. Germline V gene lookup returns CDR1 SGHVS and CDR2 FNYEAQ. Trimming at V came to 4 bases and at J to 0 bases, leaving 14 bases not matched to a gene. CDR3 in amino acids: CASSSGTSGGTPSSYNEQFF. The CDR3 DNA sequence: TGTGCCAGCAGCTCGGGAACTAGCGGGGGAACTCCGAGCTCCTACAATGAGCAGTTCTTC.

Comment on this clone: Different DNA sequences within this sample yield the same CDR3. The gene calls are TRBV19 and TRBJ1-2, with 7 bases matching TRBD1. The J segment lost 5 bases and the V segment lost 5 bases, leaving 2 bases of the junction unmatched. The CDR3 has 12 residues. Germline V gene data show CDR1 as LNHDA and CDR2 as SQIVND (reference sequence). The CDR3 reads CASSPGGYGYTF. The CDR3 region has the DNA TGTGCCAGTAGTCCAGGGGGATATGGCTACACCTTC.

This clone was counted between two and nine times. The J gene is TRBJ1-6, the V gene TRBV4-1; 8 bases agree with TRBD1. V was pared by 1 base and J by 9 bases, with 5 bases of the junction left unmatched. Germline V lookup: CDR1 MGHRA, CDR2 YSYEKL. The CDR3 runs to 15 residues. CDR3 sequence: CASSQGRGPLSPLHF. The DNA of the CDR3 is TGCGCCAGCAGCCAAGGCAGGGGGCCTCTTTCACCCCTCCACTTT.

The rearrangement links TRBV2 to TRBJ2-7; no reliable D call. The CDR3 totals 11 residues. CDR1 and CDR2 from the germline V gene are SNHLY and FYNNEI. Trimming stripped 4 bases from V and 3 bases from J, with 4 bases between. The DNA for the CDR3 is TGTGCCAGCAGTGCTAACTACGAGCAGTACTTC. This gives the protein CASSANYEQYF.

The chain has TRBV19 and TRBJ2-7, with TRBD2 matching 7 bases. The V gene's germline CDR1 is LNHDA and CDR2 SQIVND (reference sequence). J lost 0 bases, V lost 1 base, and 9 bases had no gene match. The length of the CDR3 is 17 residues. This CDR3 reads CASSIAGGGALSYEQYF. CDR3 DNA sequence: TGTGCCAGTAGTATAGCTGGCGGGGGTGCTCTCTCCTACGAGCAGTACTTC.

The chain links TRBV6-6 to TRBJ2-1; tentatively, D is TRBD2 (5 bases). Germline assignment: CDR1 MNHNY and CDR2 SVGAGI (reference sequence). CDR3 length: 13 residues. With 7 bases removed from V and 8 bases from J, the gap between germline ends came to 15 bases. The CDR3 DNA is TGTGCCAGCACTCCGGGATATACGCATGAGCAGTTCTTC. Amino acid sequence: CASTPGYTHEQFF.

The chain uses TRBV7-3 and TRBJ1-1; D might be TRBD1 (6 bases). Germline assignment: CDR1 SGHTA and CDR2 FQGTGA. V was cut by 5 bases and J by 3 bases, with 16 bases left in between. The CDR3 has 15 amino acids. CDR3 region: CASSPGVRGDTEAFF. CDR3 in DNA: TGTGCCAGCAGCCCCGGAGTCAGGGGTGACACTGAAGCTTTCTTT.

The chain links TRBV27 to TRBJ1-5; 7 bases fit TRBD1. Trimming cost V 6 bases and J 3 bases; bases outside gene matches: 5. The germline gives CDR1 MNHEY, CDR2 SMNVEV (reference sequence). The CDR3 contains 14 residues. DNA for the CDR3: TGTGCCAGCAGCCAAGACAGGGACAATCAGCCCCAGCATTTT. It translates to CASSQDRDNQPQHF.

This chain uses TRBV6-1 with TRBJ2-3; D perhaps matches TRBD2 (6 bases). CDR1 and CDR2 (germline): MNHNS, SASEGT. The CDR3 runs to 15 residues. V was cut by 3 bases and J by 8 bases, with 18 bases left in between. For the CDR3, the DNA is TGTGCCAGCAGTGAGGAGGGAATGGCCCCTGGTACGCAGTATTTT. Translated: CASSEEGMAPGTQYF.

The chain carries TRBV18 and TRBJ2-7; D remains ambiguous. There are 14 residues in the CDR3. CDR1 and CDR2 from the germline V gene are KGHSH and LQKENI. V was pared by 0 bases and J by 3 bases, with 9 bases between. The CDR3 DNA is TGTGCCAGCTCACCACCTGAGGCCCTCTACGAGCAGTACTTC. Translation gives CASSPPEALYEQYF.

For the CDR3, the DNA is TGCGCCAGCAGCTTGGCCGAGGTAGCTGGCGATACGCAGTATTTT. Protein sequence: CASSLAEVAGDTQYF. The V and J genes are TRBV5-1 and TRBJ2-3; D not certain. V lost 0 bases to trimming and J lost 6 bases, with 14 bases between them. From germline, CDR1 is SGHRS and CDR2 YFSETQ. This CDR3 comprises 15 residues.

The chain couples TRBV18 to TRBJ2-7, with 11 bases matching TRBD2. CDR1 KGHSH and CDR2 LQKENI come from the germline V gene. Germline trimming cut 3 bases from V and 0 bases from J; bases unmatched to any gene: 4. This CDR3 comprises 16 residues. The CDR3 coding sequence is TGTGCCAGCTCACCGGGACTAGCGGCCCTCTCCTACGAGCAGTACTTC. Its translation is CASSPGLAALSYEQYF.

The rearrangement uses TRBV5-1 and TRBJ2-3, with 9 bases lining up with TRBD1. Trimming removed 4 bases from V and 4 bases from J; junction bases left unmatched: 4. The CDR3 covers 14 residues. Germline V CDR1 and CDR2: SGHRS, YFSETQ. CDR3 DNA: TGCGCCAGCAGCAAGGACAGGGGCCCAGATACGCAGTATTTT. It encodes CASSKDRGPDTQYF.

Comment on this clone: The junction does not match germline at one end; this may be a read error. The CDR3 here is CASSLASSGGPETQYF. The CDR3 DNA sequence: TGTGCTAGCAGCTTAGCCTCTAGCGGGGGGCCGGAGACCCAGTACTTC. The chain joins TRBV7-7 to TRBJ2-5; 11 bases are a match to TRBD2. CDR1 is SSHAT and CDR2 is FNYEAQ in the germline V gene (reference sequence). The CDR3 has 16 amino acids.

DNA of the CDR3: TGTGCCAGCAGCTTGGATGGGAGGAGCGGAGAGACCCAGTACTTC. Translation: CASSLDGRSGETQYF. The V call is TRBV5-4, the J call TRBJ2-5; D is perhaps TRBD2 (6 bases). Per the germline V gene, CDR1 is SGHNT and CDR2 is YYREEE (reference sequence). CDR3 length: 15 residues. V lost 0 bases to trimming and J lost 4 bases, with 13 bases between them.

This chain uses TRBV12-3 or TRBV12-4 with TRBJ1-2; the match to TRBD1 covers 7 bases. With V trimmed by 4 bases and J by 7 bases, 6 bases remained unmatched. There are 13 residues in the CDR3. The CDR3 spells CASSSTGLGGYTF. In DNA, the CDR3 is TGTGCCAGCAGTTCGACAGGGTTAGGTGGCTACACCTTC.

This chain joins TRBV10-3 and TRBJ2-7; 8 nucleotides line up with TRBD2. Trimming cost V 6 bases and J 6 bases; bases outside gene matches: 19. The CDR3 totals 17 residues. Germline V gene lookup returns CDR1 ENHRY and CDR2 SYGVKD. The CDR3 bases are TGTGCCATCAGCAGCCACCCCGTGGGAGCGGGGGTATTCGAGCAGTACTTC. This codes for CAISSHPVGAGVFEQYF.

This chain connects TRBV2 to TRBJ1-1; D uncertain. The CDR3 is made up of 13 amino acids. Germline-derived CDR1 and CDR2 are SNHLY and FYNNEI. V lost 4 bases to trimming and J lost 0 bases, with 6 bases between them. This CDR3 is CASSADLNTEAFF. CDR3 coding DNA: TGTGCCAGCAGTGCCGACTTGAACACTGAAGCTTTCTTT.